The present TCR beta chain was sequenced within a study of blood T cell repertoires in COVID-19. The CDR3 totals 12 residues. Trimming shortened V by 10 bases and J by 4 bases, and 11 bases separated the two germline ends. Germline assignment: CDR1 MNHEY and CDR2 SVGAGI. Assay: immunoSEQ multiplex PCR; the TCRdb copy retains only in-frame clones and omits some. The sample yields some 420,000 clones, 75% to 90% seen once. V gene TRBV6-5 combines with J gene TRBJ1-5, with a weak D call TRBD1 (5 bases). The clonotype originates from a man aged 25-45 years who had recovered from COVID-19. Sequenced sample: PBMCs or T cells enriched from blood (not recorded which). The CDR3 DNA sequence: TGTGCCACGGGGGTTTTGAATCAGCCCCAGCATTTT. Protein product: CATGVLNQPQHF.